The clone carrying this TCR beta chain was detected ten times or more. Through Arm-PCR of CDR3 regions and iRepertoire HTBI primers, TCR beta libraries were built. TCRdb reprocessed the multiplex PCR reads with MiXCR, giving one entry per CDR3 protein. The table lists hundreds of thousands of distinct CDR3 sequences, approximately 16% of them singletons. Documented time point: newly diagnosed GD, antithyroid drugs for less than 3 months. The TCR library used RNA extracted from PBMCs. CDR1 is SNHLY and CDR2 is FYNNEI in the germline V gene. The CDR3 is 16 residues long. The V end was cut by 2 bases, the J end by 7 bases, with 15 bases between. This sample stems from a study of regulatory T cells in long-lasting Graves disease. These data also featured in a second study, about T cells in Graves' hyperthyroidism and ophthalmopathy.

The input for sequencing was peripheral blood mononuclear cells (PBMCs), taken at new diagnosis, from a patient treated with antithyroid drugs. The chain carries TRBV2 and TRBJ1-6, with D tentatively TRBD1 (6 bases). The TCR comes from a woman aged 35-60 years with Graves disease. The CDR3 sequence is CASSESGGQANSPLHF. The CDR3 DNA follows: TGTGCCAGCAGTGAATCGGGGGGGCAGGCAAATTCACCCCTCCACTTT.